What follows is one TCR beta chain and its context. Its antigen specificity is not known. No much larger clonotype is one base removed from it; base qualities were not supplied. The sample belongs to a study of T cells in localized non-small cell lung cancer (dated by TCRdb to the early 2020s). Study-level background: The study examined T cell repertoires in roughly 240 patients with early-stage NSCLC and compared tumors with uninvolved tumor-adjacent lungs. The cohort consisted of 200 to 250 treatment-naive NSCLC patients whose localized lung tumors had been resected. Of the NSCLC patients, about 130 were male and around 99 were female, and the mean age was roughly 61 years. Points the paper makes about the study in general: Higher T cell density in blood was associated with longer overall survival, whereas higher clonality in adjacent lung was associated with shorter survival. Uninvolved tumor-adjacent lung showed the highest T cell clonality, higher than tumor, which suggests more focused antigenic responses in the adjacent lung. Because multi-region tumor sequencing was not performed, intratumor heterogeneity could not be ruled out. Because the study design was exploratory, TCR variables were selected using unadjusted p-values without false-discovery rate correction. A median of approximately 62 of the top 100 tumor clones turned up in the paired uninvolved adjacent lung, and roughly 30 of those clones also ranked among the top 100 of that same adjacent lung.

The immunoSEQ Assay was used to sequence TCR beta CDR3 regions from DNA. The original pipeline was this. T cell density was computed as TCR beta template counts normalized to usable DNA estimated by amplifying housekeeping genes. Richness was estimated with the preseqR package, extrapolating to 400,000 templates for PBMC samples and 120,000 templates for tissue samples. Clonality was defined as one minus Pielou's evenness. Tissue-enriched TCRs were identified through differential abundance testing performed on productive amino-acid clonotypes, with a minimum total count of 5 and an alpha of 0.1. Repertoire overlap between compartments was quantified with the Jaccard Index and Morisita Overlap Index. GLIPH grouped TCR beta CDR3s together with public tetramer-defined viral CDR3s, and a viral motif had to include at least three viral sequences and show V-gene enrichment. TCRdb retrieved this table from immuneACCESS and kept in-frame rearrangements only. Not all clones are present; in checked studies, unresolved V genes account for under half, and no reason is known for the remainder. Clone size and V and J calls were adopted from that table, with D and trimming inferred from the DNA. The sample includes roughly 18,000 clones, with about four fifths observed a single time. In total, the top ten clones hold roughly 27% of the sample.

Cut back by 4 bases and 1 base, the V and J ends lie 19 bases apart. Sequences LNHDA (CDR1) and SQIVND (CDR2) are obtained from the germline V gene (reference sequence). Reading from cysteine to phenylalanine, the CDR3 counts 17 amino acids. The sequence is cut down to CDR3 DNA, 51 bases in frame from base 1. At diagnosis, peripheral blood, uninvolved tumor-adjacent lung and tumor were collected and were preserved as a mix of fresh-frozen and FFPE material. Blood samples were analyzed as peripheral blood mononuclear cells for TCR repertoire profiling. The specimen was peripheral blood, collected before any cancer treatment. The receptor was isolated from a female donor at least 60 years old with stage I lung adenocarcinoma. This sequence uses TRBV19 and TRBJ1-1; the D gene cannot be named for sure. The CDR3 in this case is CASSRLIGREENTEAFF. The DNA sequence is TGTGCCAGTAGTAGACTCATCGGGAGGGAGGAGAACACTGAAGCTTTCTTT.